Listed below are T cell receptor beta chains from one sample, sequenced in a study of blood T cell repertoires in COVID-19. Data came from immunoSEQ multiplex PCR; TCRdb stores just in-frame clones and leaves some out. The sample has around 270,000 clones, over 75% seen once. Source material: peripheral blood. The receptors were gathered from a human donor with COVID-19, enrolled during active disease. The donor label of this sample is uncertain. Each CDR3 is given with its conserved first and last residue. Each record gives: V gene, D gene, J gene, CDR3 protein. A D gene is named only where the DNA matches it firmly.

TRBV11-2	-	TRBJ1-4	CASSPYPQGINEKLFF
TRBV28	TRBD1	TRBJ1-5	CASSRPPDRHQPQHF
TRBV7-8	-	TRBJ2-5	CASRLVGGETQYF
TRBV7-3	-	TRBJ2-5	CASSLPPARTQYF
TRBV2	TRBD1	TRBJ1-5	CASTKGQGINQPQHF
TRBV6-1	TRBD2	TRBJ2-7	CASSEQGLAGVREQYF
TRBV9	TRBD1	TRBJ2-1	CASSPLGQGQNEQFF
TRBV18	TRBD1	TRBJ1-4	CASSPDRGEEKLFF
TRBV28	-	TRBJ1-2	CASSPGFRAGGYTF
TRBV19	-	TRBJ1-5	CASSSRRGQYSNQPQHF
TRBV11-1	TRBD1	TRBJ2-7	CASSLAGGTGYEQYF
TRBV15	TRBD1	TRBJ2-1	CATSTRAGGYNEQFF
TRBV5-4	-	TRBJ2-2	CASSLDPLSTGELFF
TRBV12-3/TRBV12-4	TRBD1	TRBJ1-2	CASSESGDRDYTF
TRBV2	-	TRBJ2-5	CASSGGGGPRETQYF
TRBV3-1/TRBV3-2	TRBD1	TRBJ2-7	CASRGPRMTGDEQYF
TRBV14	-	TRBJ1-1	CASSQQGTEAFF
TRBV11-2	TRBD1	TRBJ2-3	CASSPSWTGPDTQYF
TRBV21-1	-	TRBJ2-3	CASSKGGGQSTDTQYF
TRBV7-3	TRBD1	TRBJ2-6	CASSKDRAGANVLTF
TRBV5-4	-	TRBJ2-2	CASIDTGSNTGELFF
TRBV27	-	TRBJ2-7	CASGTSGTAFEQYF
TRBV24-1	TRBD2	TRBJ2-1	CATSDPGGGKNEQFF
TRBV7-9	-	TRBJ1-2	CASSLVSREPYGYTF
TRBV13	TRBD1	TRBJ2-5	CASSIITPQGQQETQYF
TRBV7-9	TRBD1	TRBJ1-5	CASKTGDQPQHF
TRBV12-3/TRBV12-4	-	TRBJ1-3	CASTFGNTIYF
TRBV27	TRBD1	TRBJ1-6	CASSSWTGNSPLHF
TRBV6-5	TRBD1	TRBJ1-5	CASRPRQGGQPQHF
TRBV29-1	TRBD1	TRBJ1-2	CRSDRADGYTF
TRBV28	-	TRBJ1-6	CASSLDSYSSYNSPLHF
TRBV28	TRBD1	TRBJ1-3	CASTTATGGPGNTIYF
TRBV5-6	TRBD1	TRBJ1-2	CASSLGQGNQVYGYTF
TRBV30	TRBD1	TRBJ2-7	CAWRASPGGAYEQYF
TRBV29-1	TRBD1	TRBJ1-4	CSVRGVYLSTDRFNEKLFF
TRBV4-1	-	TRBJ1-1	CASSPNRDLDTEAFF
TRBV7-2	TRBD1	TRBJ1-1	CASSARTGPTEAFF
TRBV5-6	-	TRBJ2-2	CASSPITGELFF
TRBV7-7	-	TRBJ2-1	CASSLLGRDNEQFF
TRBV28	-	TRBJ1-5	CASRAQGPNQPQHF
TRBV4-2	-	TRBJ2-3	CASSQGRETDTQYF
TRBV6-5	-	TRBJ1-6	CASSRMTVNNSPLHF
TRBV28	-	TRBJ2-1	CASSLFKRSGVLLPNEQFF
TRBV5-1	TRBD1	TRBJ2-2	CASSPRDSGDTGELFF
TRBV6-6	TRBD2	TRBJ2-5	CASSRNQGLAGVGETQYF
TRBV7-2	TRBD2	TRBJ2-5	CASSFSGRGETQYF
TRBV7-2	-	TRBJ2-5	CASSPLGGHQETQYF
TRBV5-8	TRBD2	TRBJ2-5	CASSLGLAGETQYF